These 5 T cell receptor beta chains came from one sample sequenced in a study of OX40 agonist ivuxolimab in advanced cancers. Method: immunoSEQ multiplex PCR; TCRdb's copy keeps in-frame clones and lacks some. This table has approximately 84,000 clones, 84% appearing once. The source material was CD4+ or CD8+ T cells sorted from blood, sampled in a trial of the OX40 agonist ivuxolimab. These receptors came from an adult with an advanced solid tumor such as melanoma, head and neck, liver or kidney cancer.

In this sample, this clone turned up a few times. This sequence joins TRBV7-8 and TRBJ2-2; perhaps TRBD1 as D (6 bases). CDR1 and CDR2 (germline): SGHVS, FQNEAQ. The V gene lost 11 bases and the J gene lost 1 base, with 14 bases spanning the gap. This CDR3 region has 14 residues. Here the CDR3 reads CALKGGRNTGELFF. The DNA of the CDR3 is TGTGCCCTGAAAGGGGGAAGGAACACCGGGGAGCTGTTTTTT.

The rearrangement joins TRBV6-1 to TRBJ2-1; D possibly corresponds to TRBD1 (6 bases). Trimming removed 6 bases at V and 8 bases at J, with 20 bases between. From germline, CDR1 is MNHNS and CDR2 SASEGT. The CDR3 consists of 15 residues. The CDR3 spells CASRKETGSAHEQFF. The CDR3 coding sequence is TGTGCCAGCAGGAAAGAGACAGGATCGGCCCATGAGCAGTTCTTC.

This rearrangement joins TRBV6-5 to TRBJ1-5, with D hard to call. Germline V lookup: CDR1 MNHEY, CDR2 SVGAGI. Trimming removed 7 bases from V and 3 bases from J, with 13 bases in between. This CDR3 is 14 amino acids long. Written as DNA, the CDR3 is TGTGCCAGCAAGCCGGGCCCCTCCAATCAGCCCCAGCATTTT. Translation: CASKPGPSNQPQHF.

The CDR3 protein is CAWSVGVGTEAFF. The CDR3 DNA follows: TGTGCCTGGAGTGTGGGGGTTGGGACTGAAGCTTTCTTT. V gene TRBV30 combines with J gene TRBJ1-1, with D possibly matching TRBD1 (5 bases). The CDR3 spans 13 residues. The germline V and J ends were trimmed by 0 bases and 5 bases, with 10 bases remaining between them. Germline V gene sequence: CDR1 GTSNPN, CDR2 SVGIG (reference sequence). Together with reference TRBV30 and TRBJ1-1, the CDR3 gives the full variable domain: SQTIHQWPATLVQPVGSPLSLECTVEGTSNPNLYWYRQAAGRGLQLLFYSVGIGQISSEVPQNLSASRPQDRQFILSSKKLLLSDSGFYLCAWSVGVGTEAFFGQGTRLTVV.

This chain joins TRBV6-6 and TRBJ2-1, with D hard to call. Germline V gives CDR1 MNHNY, CDR2 SVGAGI (reference sequence). The length of the CDR3 is 12 residues. The V gene lost 6 bases and the J gene lost 6 bases, with 9 bases spanning the gap. The DNA for the CDR3 is TGTGCCAGCAGCCGACACATCAATGAGCAGTTCTTC. Translating gives CASSRHINEQFF.